A selection of T cell receptor beta chains follows, all from one sample in a study of T cell responses to AZD1222 COVID-19 vaccine. Libraries were prepared by immunoSEQ multiplex PCR; TCRdb keeps only in-frame clonotypes and omits some of them. The table records 55,000 to 75,000 clones, about 85% of them present only once. The material sequenced was peripheral blood, taken on day 0 of AZD1222 vaccination. The origin of the receptors is an adult in good health. CDR3s include the opening cysteine and the closing phenylalanine or tryptophan. Each record gives: J gene, V gene, D gene, clone size, CDR3 protein, CDR3 DNA. A D gene is named only where the DNA matches it firmly. The size entry is marked missing in some rows and otherwise reads once, few, many or a size class.

j_call: TRBJ1-3; v_call: TRBV7-9; d_call: TRBD1; clone_size: -; cdr3_aa: CASSSGTANSGNTIYF; cdr3_nt: TGTGCCAGCAGCTCGGGGACAGCCAACTCTGGAAACACCATATATTTT
j_call: TRBJ2-7; v_call: TRBV5-4; d_call: -; clone_size: -; cdr3_aa: CASSLGLPNLYEQYF; cdr3_nt: TGTGCCAGCAGCTTGGGACTACCCAACCTCTACGAGCAGTACTTC
j_call: TRBJ1-6; v_call: TRBV2; d_call: TRBD1; clone_size: -; cdr3_aa: CASRGQGRVNSPLHF; cdr3_nt: TGTGCCAGCAGAGGACAGGGAAGGGTAAATTCACCCCTCCACTTT
j_call: TRBJ1-3; v_call: TRBV2; d_call: -; clone_size: -; cdr3_aa: CASSGGYRAGNTIYF; cdr3_nt: TGTGCCAGCAGCGGCGGTTACAGGGCCGGAAACACCATATATTTT
j_call: TRBJ2-7; v_call: TRBV12-3/TRBV12-4; d_call: -; clone_size: once; cdr3_aa: CASSYNGGEQYF; cdr3_nt: TGTGCCAGCAGTTACAACGGGGGCGAGCAGTACTTC
j_call: TRBJ2-7; v_call: TRBV24-1; d_call: -; clone_size: -; cdr3_aa: CATSDLRAYEQYF; cdr3_nt: TGTGCCACCAGTGATTTGAGGGCGTACGAGCAGTACTTC
j_call: TRBJ1-1; v_call: TRBV20-1; d_call: -; clone_size: -; cdr3_aa: CSASMNTEAFF; cdr3_nt: TGCAGTGCTAGTATGAACACTGAAGCTTTCTTT
j_call: TRBJ2-7; v_call: TRBV7-9; d_call: -; clone_size: -; cdr3_aa: CASSRRDGKEEQYF; cdr3_nt: TGTGCCAGCAGCCGACGGGACGGCAAGGAGGAGCAGTACTTC
j_call: TRBJ1-3; v_call: TRBV3-1/TRBV3-2; d_call: -; clone_size: -; cdr3_aa: CASSPRSADTIYF; cdr3_nt: TGTGCCAGCAGCCCGAGGAGTGCAGACACCATATATTTT
j_call: TRBJ2-1; v_call: TRBV7-6; d_call: TRBD2; clone_size: once; cdr3_aa: CASSSLGGSTEQFF; cdr3_nt: TGTGCCAGCAGCTCCCTCGGCGGGAGCACTGAGCAGTTCTTC
j_call: TRBJ1-4; v_call: TRBV20-1; d_call: -; clone_size: -; cdr3_aa: CSASAGGVEKLFF; cdr3_nt: TGCAGTGCTAGTGCGGGGGGGGTTGAAAAACTGTTTTTT
j_call: TRBJ2-6; v_call: TRBV4-1; d_call: -; clone_size: -; cdr3_aa: CASSQFDSYSGANVLTF; cdr3_nt: TGCGCCAGCAGCCAATTTGACAGTTACTCTGGGGCCAACGTCCTGACTTTC
j_call: TRBJ2-1; v_call: TRBV19; d_call: TRBD1; clone_size: -; cdr3_aa: CASSAARTGMYNEQFF; cdr3_nt: TGTGCCAGTAGTGCTGCCCGGACAGGGATGTACAATGAGCAGTTCTTC
j_call: TRBJ1-2; v_call: TRBV29-1; d_call: -; clone_size: -; cdr3_aa: CSIRWGNYGYTF; cdr3_nt: TGCAGCATAAGGTGGGGGAACTATGGCTACACCTTC
j_call: TRBJ2-2; v_call: TRBV5-4; d_call: TRBD2; clone_size: -; cdr3_aa: CASSLSGRPGELFF; cdr3_nt: TGTGCCAGCAGCCTCAGCGGGAGGCCCGGGGAGCTGTTTTTT
j_call: TRBJ2-7; v_call: TRBV3-1/TRBV3-2; d_call: TRBD2; clone_size: -; cdr3_aa: CASSQREIAYEQYF; cdr3_nt: TGTGCCAGCAGCCAGCGGGAGATAGCCTACGAGCAGTACTTC
j_call: TRBJ1-2; v_call: TRBV27; d_call: -; clone_size: -; cdr3_aa: CASSSRLGYGYTF; cdr3_nt: TGTGCCAGCAGTTCCCGTTTGGGTTATGGCTACACCTTC
j_call: TRBJ1-1; v_call: TRBV15; d_call: TRBD1; clone_size: once; cdr3_aa: CATSRGGDRGRGTEAFF; cdr3_nt: TGTGCCACCAGCAGAGGGGGGGACAGGGGGCGCGGTACTGAAGCTTTCTTT
j_call: TRBJ1-2; v_call: TRBV19; d_call: -; clone_size: -; cdr3_aa: CASSPRGRTDYGYTF; cdr3_nt: TGTGCCAGTAGTCCTCGAGGGAGGACAGACTATGGCTACACCTTC
j_call: TRBJ1-4; v_call: TRBV5-1; d_call: -; clone_size: few; cdr3_aa: CASSFNPGSQEKLFF; cdr3_nt: TGCGCCAGCAGCTTTAACCCAGGGTCACAAGAAAAACTGTTTTTT
j_call: TRBJ1-2; v_call: TRBV5-1; d_call: -; clone_size: -; cdr3_aa: CASKGGGENYGYTF; cdr3_nt: TGCGCCAGCAAGGGGGGAGGAGAGAACTATGGCTACACCTTC
j_call: TRBJ2-7; v_call: TRBV5-1; d_call: TRBD2; clone_size: -; cdr3_aa: CASSSGLAVSYEQYF; cdr3_nt: TGCGCCAGCAGCTCGGGACTAGCGGTCTCCTACGAGCAGTACTTC
j_call: TRBJ2-7; v_call: TRBV13; d_call: TRBD1; clone_size: -; cdr3_aa: CASSGDRLREQYF; cdr3_nt: TGTGCCAGCAGCGGGGACAGACTACGAGAGCAGTACTTC
j_call: TRBJ1-5; v_call: TRBV5-8; d_call: TRBD1; clone_size: -; cdr3_aa: CASSPGGTLNQPQHF; cdr3_nt: TGTGCCAGCAGCCCAGGGGGGACCCTCAATCAGCCCCAGCATTTT
j_call: TRBJ2-5; v_call: TRBV6-1; d_call: -; clone_size: -; cdr3_aa: CASSESWGQTQYF; cdr3_nt: TGTGCCAGCAGTGAAAGTTGGGGTCAGACCCAGTACTTC
j_call: TRBJ2-7; v_call: TRBV6-5; d_call: TRBD2; clone_size: -; cdr3_aa: CASSYSSGSPTYEQYF; cdr3_nt: TGTGCCAGCAGTTACTCTAGCGGGAGCCCTACCTACGAGCAGTACTTC
j_call: TRBJ1-1; v_call: TRBV18; d_call: TRBD1; clone_size: -; cdr3_aa: CASSGQGLNTEAFF; cdr3_nt: TGTGCCAGCTCAGGACAGGGACTGAACACTGAAGCTTTCTTT
j_call: TRBJ1-2; v_call: TRBV5-4; d_call: TRBD1; clone_size: few; cdr3_aa: CASSPSDRGNFDGYTF; cdr3_nt: TGTGCCAGCAGCCCGTCGGACAGGGGGAATTTCGATGGCTACACCTTC
j_call: TRBJ2-1; v_call: TRBV4-2; d_call: TRBD2; clone_size: -; cdr3_aa: CASSPGLNLREFF; cdr3_nt: TGTGCCAGCAGCCCGGGACTAAATTTAAGGGAGTTCTTC
j_call: TRBJ2-4; v_call: TRBV6-5; d_call: -; clone_size: -; cdr3_aa: CASSYSKPSNIQYF; cdr3_nt: TGTGCCAGCAGTTACTCCAAACCCTCTAACATTCAGTACTTC
j_call: TRBJ2-4; v_call: TRBV28; d_call: -; clone_size: -; cdr3_aa: CASSPMVILAKNIQYF; cdr3_nt: TGTGCCAGCAGTCCTATGGTCATACTAGCCAAAAACATTCAGTACTTC
j_call: TRBJ2-5; v_call: TRBV20-1; d_call: -; clone_size: once; cdr3_aa: CSPKVEETQYF; cdr3_nt: TGCAGTCCCAAGGTGGAAGAGACCCAGTACTTC
j_call: TRBJ1-6; v_call: TRBV5-1; d_call: TRBD1; clone_size: -; cdr3_aa: CASSLGTGEVPLHF; cdr3_nt: TGCGCCAGCAGCTTAGGGACAGGGGAAGTACCCCTCCACTTT
j_call: TRBJ1-2; v_call: TRBV7-2; d_call: -; clone_size: -; cdr3_aa: CASSLGTENYGYTF; cdr3_nt: TGTGCCAGCAGCTTAGGGACGGAAAACTATGGCTACACCTTC
j_call: TRBJ1-5; v_call: TRBV5-1; d_call: -; clone_size: -; cdr3_aa: CASSLEGLGQPQHF; cdr3_nt: TGCGCCAGCAGCCTGGAAGGTTTGGGTCAGCCCCAGCATTTT
j_call: TRBJ2-4; v_call: TRBV5-1; d_call: -; clone_size: -; cdr3_aa: CASQDRGFGKNIQYF; cdr3_nt: TGCGCCAGCCAGGACCGGGGGTTCGGCAAAAACATTCAGTACTTC